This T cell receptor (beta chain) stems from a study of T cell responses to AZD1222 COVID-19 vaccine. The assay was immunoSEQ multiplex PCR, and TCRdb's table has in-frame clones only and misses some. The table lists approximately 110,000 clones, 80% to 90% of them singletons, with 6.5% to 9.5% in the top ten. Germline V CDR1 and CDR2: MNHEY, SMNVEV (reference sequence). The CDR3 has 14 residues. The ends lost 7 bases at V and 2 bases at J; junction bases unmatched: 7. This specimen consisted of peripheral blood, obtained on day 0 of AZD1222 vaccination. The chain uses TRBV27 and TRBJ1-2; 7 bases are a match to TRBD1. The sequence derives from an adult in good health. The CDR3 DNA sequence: TGTGCCAGCAAAAGGACAGGAACCAACTATGGCTACACCTTC. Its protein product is CASKRTGTNYGYTF.